This is a list of T cell receptor beta chains from one sample in a study of blood T cell repertoires in COVID-19. Sequencing used immunoSEQ multiplex PCR; TCRdb keeps in-frame clones, though not all of them. This table has about 190,000 clones, more than 60% appearing once. Sequenced material: peripheral blood. These TCRs come from a woman aged 50 to 60 with acute or convalescent COVID-19. The CDR3 runs from the conserved cysteine through the conserved F or W. The D gene is left open where the match is weak. Size values are once, few and many counts, or a class for expanded clones, and some rows have none.

cdr3_length j_call v_call clone_size d_call cdr3_aa cdr3_nt
15 TRBJ1-4 TRBV30 few . CAWSPRGGGNEKLFF TGTGCCTGGAGTCCGCGGGGAGGGGGGAATGAAAAACTGTTTTTT
16 TRBJ2-6 TRBV5-1 . . CASSFEEISGANVLTF TGCGCCAGCAGCTTCGAGGAGATCTCTGGGGCCAACGTCCTGACTTTC
18 TRBJ2-7 TRBV27 . TRBD1 CASSLYSRQGAASYEQYF TGTGCCAGCAGTTTATATTCCAGACAGGGGGCCGCCTCCTACGAGCAGTACTTC
15 TRBJ1-1 TRBV28 . . CASSFQDAYDTEAFF TGTGCCAGCAGTTTTCAGGATGCTTATGACACTGAAGCTTTCTTT
15 TRBJ1-2 TRBV9 . . CASSVERGGSGGYTF TGTGCCAGCAGCGTAGAGAGGGGAGGTTCGGGAGGCTACACCTTC
14 TRBJ2-5 TRBV18 . . CASSPPPPGETQYF TGTGCCAGCTCACCACCGCCTCCAGGGGAGACCCAGTACTTC
16 TRBJ2-4 TRBV9 . . CASSVAPGVLENIQYF TGTGCCAGCAGCGTCGCCCCAGGGGTTTTGGAAAACATTCAGTACTTC
17 TRBJ2-2 TRBV18 . . CASSPLQGPSGTGELFF TGTGCCAGCTCACCATTGCAGGGGCCGTCGGGCACCGGGGAGCTGTTTTTT
16 TRBJ2-7 TRBV7-2 . . CASSFQPQGGTYEQYF TGTGCCAGCAGCTTCCAGCCCCAGGGCGGGACCTACGAGCAGTACTTC
16 TRBJ1-4 TRBV15 . TRBD1 CATSRTTGGKGEKLFF TGTGCCACCAGCAGGACGACAGGGGGCAAAGGGGAAAAACTGTTTTTT
15 TRBJ2-1 TRBV9 . . CASSVAESSYNEQFF TGTGCCAGCAGCGTAGCGGAGAGCTCCTACAATGAGCAGTTCTTC
13 TRBJ2-3 TRBV10-1 . TRBD1 CASRRQGSDTQYF TGCGCCAGCCGCCGACAGGGATCCGATACGCAGTATTTT
14 TRBJ2-1 TRBV19 . TRBD2 CASTSGVTYNEQFF TGTGCCAGTACGAGCGGGGTAACCTACAATGAGCAGTTCTTC
14 TRBJ2-7 TRBV6-5 . . CASSYQAGTYEQYF TGTGCCAGCAGTTACCAGGCAGGTACCTACGAGCAGTACTTC
15 TRBJ1-6 TRBV6-5 . TRBD1 CASSYRDRGKSPLHF TGTGCCAGCAGTTATAGGGACAGGGGAAAATCACCCCTCCACTTT
15 TRBJ2-1 TRBV5-1 . TRBD2 CASSLSSGTYNEQFF TGCGCCAGCAGCTTGTCAAGCGGGACCTACAATGAGCAGTTCTTC
16 TRBJ1-4 TRBV7-9 . TRBD1 CASSLEAGGTNEKLFF TGTGCCAGCAGCTTAGAGGCAGGGGGAACTAATGAAAAACTGTTTTTT
15 TRBJ1-4 TRBV7-2 . TRBD1 CASSLGDSPNEKLFF TGTGCCAGCAGCTTAGGGGACAGCCCTAATGAAAAACTGTTTTTT
14 TRBJ1-5 TRBV6-5 . . CASSPLNGNQPQHF TGTGCCAGCAGCCCCCTAAACGGGAATCAGCCCCAGCATTTT
15 TRBJ1-6 TRBV5-8 . . CASSWFPVENSPLHF TGTGCCAGCAGCTGGTTCCCCGTCGAGAATTCACCCCTCCACTTT
17 TRBJ2-1 TRBV18 . TRBD1 CASSPPTRGQGAREQFF TGTGCCAGCTCACCACCGACTCGGGGGCAGGGGGCCCGGGAGCAGTTCTTC
14 TRBJ1-3 TRBV6-5 . . CASSPRTAGNTIYF TGTGCCAGCAGCCCCCGGACTGCTGGAAACACCATATATTTT
15 TRBJ1-3 TRBV18 . . CASSPSGKTGNTIYF TGTGCCAGCTCACCGTCGGGGAAAACTGGAAACACCATATATTTT
18 TRBJ2-2 TRBV5-4 . TRBD1 CASSLPFGRTGNTGELFF TGTGCCAGCAGCTTGCCTTTTGGTCGGACAGGGAACACCGGGGAGCTGTTTTTT
14 TRBJ2-5 TRBV25-1 . TRBD1 CASSRRGFQETQYF TGTGCCAGCAGTCGCAGGGGGTTCCAAGAGACCCAGTACTTC
14 TRBJ1-2 TRBV5-1 . . CASSLANRAEGYTF TGCGCCAGCAGCTTGGCCAACAGGGCGGAGGGCTACACCTTC
14 TRBJ1-6 TRBV6-2/TRBV6-3 few TRBD1 CASSLPGGNSPLHF TGTGCCAGCAGCCTACCAGGGGGGAATTCACCCCTCCACTTT
16 TRBJ2-7 TRBV6-5 . TRBD2 CASSYSLGGFSYEQYF TGTGCCAGCAGTTACTCTCTCGGGGGGTTCTCCTACGAGCAGTACTTC
14 TRBJ2-1 TRBV10-3 . TRBD2 CAAREGVAGNEQFF TGTGCCGCCCGGGAGGGGGTTGCGGGGAATGAGCAGTTCTTC
18 TRBJ2-7 TRBV19 few . CASGAVYLEGEKPYEQYF TGTGCCAGTGGAGCAGTGTACCTGGAGGGCGAGAAACCCTACGAGCAGTACTTC
13 TRBJ2-2 TRBV5-1 few . CATRRRNTGELFF TGCGCCACCCGGCGGAGGAACACCGGGGAGCTGTTTTTT